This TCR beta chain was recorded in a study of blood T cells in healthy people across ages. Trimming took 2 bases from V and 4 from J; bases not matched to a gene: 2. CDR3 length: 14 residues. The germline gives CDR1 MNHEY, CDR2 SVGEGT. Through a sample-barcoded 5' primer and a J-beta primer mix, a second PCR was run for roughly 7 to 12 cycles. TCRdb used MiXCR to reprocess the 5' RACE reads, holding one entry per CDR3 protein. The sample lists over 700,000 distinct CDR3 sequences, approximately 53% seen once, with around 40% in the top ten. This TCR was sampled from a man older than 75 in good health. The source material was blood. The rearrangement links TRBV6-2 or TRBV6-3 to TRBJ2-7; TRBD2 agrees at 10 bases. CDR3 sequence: CASSYVAGGYEQYF. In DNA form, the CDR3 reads TGTGCCAGCAGTTACGTAGCGGGAGGATACGAGCAGTACTTC.